The clone carrying this T cell receptor beta chain appeared many times. Antigen: not known. This sample stems from a study of T cells in Graves' hyperthyroidism and ophthalmopathy. The overall study: Peripheral blood samples were taken at initial diagnosis, prior to any treatment. The study's findings and limits: In the blood, most expanded thyroid clonotypes above 0.001 appeared as well.

RNA transcripts served as the template for amplifying TCR beta CDR3 regions. The TCR CDR3 first-round RT-PCR relied on the HTBI primer set. MiXCR, run by TCRdb on the multiplex PCR reads, gives a single entry per CDR3 protein. The repertoire holds approximately 690,000 distinct CDR3 sequences, with more than 20% as singletons. The CDR3 sequence is 14 residues long. Trimming cost V 6 bases and J 1 base; bases outside gene matches: 6. Germline CDR1 reads DFQATT; CDR2 reads SNEGSKA (reference sequence). Patients with uncontrolled infections, other autoimmune diseases, pregnancy or lactation were excluded.

What was sequenced was blood. This TCR derives from a man aged 25 to 40 with Graves' ophthalmopathy. The V call is TRBV20-1, the J call TRBJ2-5; TRBD2 matches 9 bases. The CDR3 DNA is TGCAGTGCGATAGCGGGAGATCCCCAAGAGACCCAGTACTTC. The encoded protein is CSAIAGDPQETQYF.